A selection of T cell receptor beta chains follows, all from one sample in a study of shared clonotypes between healthy human individuals. Libraries were prepared by immunoSEQ multiplex PCR; TCRdb keeps only in-frame clonotypes and omits some of them. Among about 680,000 clones listed, around 74% were seen once. Source material: memory CD4+ T cells sorted from blood. These receptors were collected from a woman aged 25 to 39 in good health. Both conserved end residues are part of each CDR3. A D gene is named only where the DNA matches it firmly. The size entry is marked missing in some rows and otherwise reads once, few, many or a size class.

J,V,D,size,CDR3,DNA
TRBJ1-1,TRBV7-2,NA,NA,CASSLGLGNTEAFF,TGTGCCAGCAGCTTAGGTCTGGGGAACACTGAAGCTTTCTTT
TRBJ2-5,TRBV5-1,TRBD2,once,CASSLSGGETQYF,TGCGCCAGCAGCTTGTCGGGAGGAGAGACCCAGTACTTC
TRBJ1-5,TRBV11-1,NA,NA,CASSLGAGEYQPQHF,TGTGCCAGCAGCTTAGGTGCAGGGGAGTACCAGCCCCAGCATTTT
TRBJ2-2,TRBV7-9,TRBD2,NA,CASSATSATGELFF,TGTGCCAGCAGCGCGACTAGCGCAACCGGGGAGCTGTTTTTT
TRBJ2-1,TRBV5-1,TRBD2,NA,CASSPDGVAGGSGNEQFF,TGCGCCAGCAGCCCGGACGGGGTAGCGGGAGGGTCGGGGAATGAGCAGTTCTTC
TRBJ2-3,TRBV5-1,NA,once,CASRSATGPDTQYF,TGCGCCAGCAGATCTGCTACAGGGCCAGATACGCAGTATTTT
TRBJ1-5,TRBV6-1,TRBD1,NA,CASSGTGRNQPQHF,TGTGCCAGCAGTGGGACAGGGAGAAATCAGCCCCAGCATTTT
TRBJ2-1,TRBV7-9,NA,NA,CASSPKGGSRYNEQFF,TGTGCCAGCAGCCCAAAGGGGGGAAGCCGCTACAATGAGCAGTTCTTC
TRBJ2-2,TRBV7-2,TRBD1,many,CASSDHRDRLTGELFF,TGTGCCAGCAGCGATCATCGGGACAGACTAACCGGGGAGCTGTTTTTT
TRBJ2-1,TRBV2,NA,NA,CASDDNEQFF,TGTGCCAGCGACGACAATGAGCAGTTCTTC
TRBJ1-2,TRBV5-4,NA,NA,CASSSPNYGYTF,TGTGCCAGCAGCTCTCCCAACTATGGCTACACCTTC
TRBJ2-5,TRBV20-1,NA,NA,CSAYPRETQYF,TGCAGTGCCTACCCCAGGGAGACCCAGTACTTC
TRBJ2-7,TRBV4-1,TRBD2,NA,CASSQAVGGYEQYF,TGCGCCAGCAGCCAAGCGGTGGGGGGGTACGAGCAGTACTTC
TRBJ1-1,TRBV10-1,TRBD1,NA,CASKPGTGDTEAFF,TGCGCCAGTAAACCCGGGACAGGAGACACTGAAGCTTTCTTT
TRBJ1-5,TRBV19,NA,NA,CASSRRDLGQPQHF,TGTGCCAGTAGTAGACGGGATTTAGGTCAGCCCCAGCATTTT
TRBJ1-4,TRBV18,NA,few,CASSDSSGNEKLFF,TGTGCCAGCTCAGACAGCAGTGGGAATGAAAAACTGTTTTTT
TRBJ2-7,TRBV6-1,TRBD1,few,CASSETGNFDYEQYF,TGTGCCAGCTCTGAGACAGGGAACTTCGACTACGAGCAGTACTTC
TRBJ2-1,TRBV11-3,NA,NA,CASSLDRNEQFF,TGTGCCAGCAGCCTTGACCGTAATGAGCAGTTCTTC
TRBJ2-7,TRBV2,TRBD1,NA,CASSTRTGTGEQYF,TGTGCCAGCAGTACCAGGACAGGTACGGGGGAGCAGTACTTC
TRBJ2-5,TRBV27,NA,NA,CASSQTRTPWETQYF,TGTGCCAGCAGTCAAACCAGGACCCCTTGGGAGACCCAGTACTTC
TRBJ2-7,TRBV5-1,NA,NA,CASSYGALVGPYEQYF,TGCGCCAGCAGCTACGGGGCCCTGGTCGGGCCCTACGAGCAGTACTTC
TRBJ2-7,TRBV19,TRBD1,NA,CASSSGGHYEQYF,TGTGCCAGTAGTTCAGGGGGCCACTACGAGCAGTACTTC
TRBJ1-2,TRBV10-3,NA,NA,CAISESGSDYGYTF,TGTGCCATCAGTGAGTCAGGCAGTGACTATGGCTACACCTTC
TRBJ2-4,TRBV11-2,NA,many,CASSPLGGKNIQYF,TGTGCCAGCAGCCCGTTGGGTGGCAAAAACATTCAGTACTTC
TRBJ2-5,TRBV18,TRBD2,NA,CASSRGEQETQYF,TGTGCCAGCTCTCGGGGGGAGCAAGAGACCCAGTACTTC
TRBJ2-1,TRBV28,TRBD2,NA,CASSLGSASGGLWQFF,TGTGCCAGCAGTTTAGGTTCGGCTAGCGGGGGCCTTTGGCAGTTCTTC